These 4 T cell receptor beta chains share one sample of origin, sequenced in a study of T-cell memory formation after mild COVID-19 (dated by TCRdb to the early 2020s). Library preparation employed 5' RACE. Sequencing relied on an Illumina NovaSeq 6000. In TCRdb, the public reads were trimmed at Q25 with fastp and aligned with MiXCR, with productive beta chains retained. Merged by CDR3 protein, the rows form single entries marked with the most common genes and DNA. The sample yields 350,000 to 450,000 distinct CDR3 sequences; around 27% were counted once. Approximately 15% of the sample is held by the ten biggest clonotypes. Specimen: PBMCs or a T cell subset sorted from them (not recorded which). These receptor sequences come from an adult woman who had mild COVID-19 (a few samples of this study predate the infection). The sample titles of this study are shuffled in the database, so cell type and time point are left out; the donor was told from shared clones.

The chain is built from TRBV27 and TRBJ2-1; 9 bases match TRBD2. This CDR3 comprises 16 residues. V was clipped by 4 bases and J by 6 bases; unmatched bases: 10. Germline CDR1 MNHEY, CDR2 SMNVEV (reference sequence). The CDR3 here is CASSSYAGGWGNEQFF. For the CDR3, the DNA is TGTGCCAGCAGTTCGTACGCGGGAGGGTGGGGCAATGAGCAGTTCTTC.

The J gene is TRBJ2-2, the V gene TRBV7-6; perhaps TRBD1 as D (6 bases). Per the germline V gene, CDR1 is SGHVS and CDR2 is FNYEAQ. The V end lost 3 bases, the J end lost 3 bases, and 17 bases lay between the germline ends. This CDR3 spans 17 amino acids. The CDR3 DNA follows: TGTGCCAGCAGCTTCCCCCCCAGGGGCTCCGACACCGGGGAGCTGTTTTTT. Encoded protein: CASSFPPRGSDTGELFF.

In this sample, this clonotype turned up many times. For the CDR3, the DNA is TGTGCCAGCAGTTCGGGACTAGCGTCTAGCACAGATACGCAGTATTTT. Its protein is CASSSGLASSTDTQYF. V and J are TRBV12-3 or TRBV12-4 and TRBJ2-3; 10 bases match TRBD2. This CDR3 comprises 16 residues. Trimming removed 4 bases from V and 0 bases from J; junction bases left unmatched: 4.

This clonotype was seen more than once but under ten times. The V and J genes are TRBV7-2 and TRBJ2-3, with 7 bases lining up with TRBD2. The V segment lost 3 bases and the J segment 2 bases; nucleotides outside the gene matches: 8. The CDR3 sequence is 16 residues long. CDR1 and CDR2 from the germline V gene are SGHTA and FQGNSA. CDR3 sequence (DNA): TGTGCCAGCAGCTTCCACTCTAGCGGCGTCACAGATACGCAGTATTTT. Its translation is CASSFHSSGVTDTQYF.